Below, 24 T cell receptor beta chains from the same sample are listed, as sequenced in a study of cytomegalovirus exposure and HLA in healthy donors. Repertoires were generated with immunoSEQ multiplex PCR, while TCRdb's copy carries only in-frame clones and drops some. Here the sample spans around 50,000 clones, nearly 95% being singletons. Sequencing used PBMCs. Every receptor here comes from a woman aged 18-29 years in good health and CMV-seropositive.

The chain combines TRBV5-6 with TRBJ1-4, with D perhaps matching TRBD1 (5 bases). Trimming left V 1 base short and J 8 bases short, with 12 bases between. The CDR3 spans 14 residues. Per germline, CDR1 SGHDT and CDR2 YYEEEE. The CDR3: CASSLWRGVEKLFF. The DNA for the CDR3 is TGTGCCAGCAGCTTGTGGAGGGGTGTGGAAAAACTGTTTTTT.

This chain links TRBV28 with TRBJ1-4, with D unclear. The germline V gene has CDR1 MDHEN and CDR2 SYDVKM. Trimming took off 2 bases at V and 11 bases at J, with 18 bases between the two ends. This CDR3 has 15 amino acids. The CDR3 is CASSLRVRGSEKLFF. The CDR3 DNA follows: TGTGCCAGCAGTTTACGGGTAAGAGGGTCGGAGAAACTGTTTTTT.

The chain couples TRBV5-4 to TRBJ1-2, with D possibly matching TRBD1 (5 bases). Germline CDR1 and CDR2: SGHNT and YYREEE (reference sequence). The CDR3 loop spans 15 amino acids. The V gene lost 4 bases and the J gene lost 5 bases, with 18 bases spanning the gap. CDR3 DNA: TGTGCCAGCAGCCCAGTGGGCAGGGAGGCTTATGGCTACACCTTC. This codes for CASSPVGREAYGYTF.

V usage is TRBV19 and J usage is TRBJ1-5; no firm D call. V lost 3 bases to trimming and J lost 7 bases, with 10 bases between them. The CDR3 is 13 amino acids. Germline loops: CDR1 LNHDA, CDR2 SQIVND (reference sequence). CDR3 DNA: TGTGCCAGTAGTATGTGGGGAGACCAGCCCCAGCATTTT. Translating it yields CASSMWGDQPQHF.

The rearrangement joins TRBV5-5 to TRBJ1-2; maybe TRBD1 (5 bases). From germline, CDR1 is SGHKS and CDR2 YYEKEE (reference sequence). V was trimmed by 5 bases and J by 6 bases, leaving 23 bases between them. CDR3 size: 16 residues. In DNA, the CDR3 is TGTGCCAGCAGATCCCTAGTCCAGCGGGGGGATGATGGCTACACCTTC. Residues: CASRSLVQRGDDGYTF.

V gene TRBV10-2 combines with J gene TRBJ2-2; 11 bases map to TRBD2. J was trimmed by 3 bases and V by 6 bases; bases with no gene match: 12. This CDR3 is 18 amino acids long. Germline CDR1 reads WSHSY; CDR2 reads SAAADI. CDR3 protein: CASRPGLAAQLYTGELFF. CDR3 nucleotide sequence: TGCGCCAGCAGACCGGGACTAGCGGCACAGCTGTACACCGGGGAGCTGTTTTTT.

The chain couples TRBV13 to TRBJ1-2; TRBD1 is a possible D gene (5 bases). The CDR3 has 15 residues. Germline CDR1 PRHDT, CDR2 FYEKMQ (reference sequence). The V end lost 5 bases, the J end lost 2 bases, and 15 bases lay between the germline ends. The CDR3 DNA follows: TGTGCCAGCAGCCCCCCGCTAGGGGCCAACTATGGCTACACCTTC. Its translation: CASSPPLGANYGYTF.

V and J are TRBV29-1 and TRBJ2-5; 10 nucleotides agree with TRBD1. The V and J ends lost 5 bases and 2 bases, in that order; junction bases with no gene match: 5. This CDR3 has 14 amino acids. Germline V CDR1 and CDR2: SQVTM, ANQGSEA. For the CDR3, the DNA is TGCAGCGTTAGCGGGACAGGGGTTCAAGAGACCCAGTACTTC. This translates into CSVSGTGVQETQYF.

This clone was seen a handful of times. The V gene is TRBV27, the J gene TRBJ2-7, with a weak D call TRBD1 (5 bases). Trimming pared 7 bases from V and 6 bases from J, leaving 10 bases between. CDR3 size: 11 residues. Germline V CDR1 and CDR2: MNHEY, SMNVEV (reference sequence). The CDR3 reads CASIGVGEQYF. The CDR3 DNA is TGTGCCAGCATAGGGGTGGGCGAGCAGTACTTC.

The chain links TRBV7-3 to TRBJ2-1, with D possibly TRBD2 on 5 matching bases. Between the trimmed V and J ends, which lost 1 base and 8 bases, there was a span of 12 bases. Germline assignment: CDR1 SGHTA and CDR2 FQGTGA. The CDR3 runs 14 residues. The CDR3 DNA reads TGTGCCAGCAGCTTAATGGTGGGAGCCGATGAGCAGTTCTTC. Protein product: CASSLMVGADEQFF.

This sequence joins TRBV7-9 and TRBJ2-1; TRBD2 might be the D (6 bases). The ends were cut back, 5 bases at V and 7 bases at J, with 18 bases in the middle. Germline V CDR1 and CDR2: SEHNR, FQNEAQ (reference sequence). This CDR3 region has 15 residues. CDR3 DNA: TGTGCCAGCAGCCAACCGGGACTCGCCCGGAATGAGCAGTTCTTC. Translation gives CASSQPGLARNEQFF. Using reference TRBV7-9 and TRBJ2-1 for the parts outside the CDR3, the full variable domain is DTGVSQNPRHKITKRGQNVTFRCDPISEHNRLYWYRQTLGQGPEFLTYFQNEAQLEKSRLLSDRFSAERPKGSFSTLEIQRTEQGDSAMYLCASSQPGLARNEQFFGPGTRLTVL.

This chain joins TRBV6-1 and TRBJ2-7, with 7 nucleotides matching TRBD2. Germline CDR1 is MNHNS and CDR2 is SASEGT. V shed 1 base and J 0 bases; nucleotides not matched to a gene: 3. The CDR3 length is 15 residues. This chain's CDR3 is CASSEGLADSYEQYF. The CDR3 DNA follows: TGTGCCAGCAGTGAAGGTCTAGCGGACTCCTACGAGCAGTACTTC.

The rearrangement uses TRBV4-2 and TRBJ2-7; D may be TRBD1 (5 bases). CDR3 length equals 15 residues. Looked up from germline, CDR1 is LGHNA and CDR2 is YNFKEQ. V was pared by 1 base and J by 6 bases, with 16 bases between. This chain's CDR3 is CASSQVGLEHSEQYF. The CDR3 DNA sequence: TGTGCCAGCAGCCAAGTGGGGCTGGAGCATTCCGAGCAGTACTTC.

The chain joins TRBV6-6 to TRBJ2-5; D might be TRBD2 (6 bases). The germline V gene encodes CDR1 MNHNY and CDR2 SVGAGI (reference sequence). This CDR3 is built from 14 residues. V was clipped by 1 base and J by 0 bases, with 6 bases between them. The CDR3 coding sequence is TGTGCCAGCAGTTACTGGGGGGACCAAGAGACCCAGTACTTC. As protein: CASSYWGDQETQYF.

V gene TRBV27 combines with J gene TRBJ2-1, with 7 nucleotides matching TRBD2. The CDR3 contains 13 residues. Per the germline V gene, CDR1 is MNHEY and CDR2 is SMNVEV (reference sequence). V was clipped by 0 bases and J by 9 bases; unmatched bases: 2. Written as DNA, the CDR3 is TGTGCCAGCAGTTTATCGCGGGAGATTGAGCAGTTCTTC. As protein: CASSLSREIEQFF.

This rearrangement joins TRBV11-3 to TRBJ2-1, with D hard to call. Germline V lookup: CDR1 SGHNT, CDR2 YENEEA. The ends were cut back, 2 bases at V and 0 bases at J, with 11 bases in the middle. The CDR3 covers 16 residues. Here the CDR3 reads CASSLLRRSSYNEQFF. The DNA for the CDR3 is TGTGCCAGCAGCTTACTGCGGCGGAGCTCCTACAATGAGCAGTTCTTC. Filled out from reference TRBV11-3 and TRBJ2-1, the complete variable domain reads EAGVVQSPRYKIIEKKQPVAFWCNPISGHNTLYWYLQNLGQGPELLIRYENEEAVDDSQLPKDRFSAERLKGVDSTLKIQPAELGDSAVYLCASSLLRRSSYNEQFFGPGTRLTVL.

The CDR3 bases are TGCGCCAGCAGCCCCTCCGAGAGAGGGAACTACAATGAGCAGTTCTTC. This gives the protein CASSPSERGNYNEQFF. The rearrangement joins TRBV5-1 to TRBJ2-1; TRBD2 might be the D (5 bases). Trimming stripped 4 bases from V and 3 bases from J, with 17 bases between. CDR3 length equals 16 residues. The germline CDR1 and CDR2 sequences are SGHRS and YFSETQ. Complete variable domain (other parts from reference TRBV5-1 and TRBJ2-1): KAGVTQTPRYLIKTRGQQVTLSCSPISGHRSVSWYQQTPGQGLQFLFEYFSETQRNKGNFPGRFSGRQFSNSRSEMNVSTLELGDSALYLCASSPSERGNYNEQFFGPGTRLTVL.

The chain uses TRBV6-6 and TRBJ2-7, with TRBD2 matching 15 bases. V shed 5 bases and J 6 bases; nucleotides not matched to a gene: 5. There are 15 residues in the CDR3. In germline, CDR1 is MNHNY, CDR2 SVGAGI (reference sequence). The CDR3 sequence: CASSDGLAGGLEQYF. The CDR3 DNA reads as TGTGCCAGCAGTGATGGACTAGCGGGGGGGCTCGAGCAGTACTTC.

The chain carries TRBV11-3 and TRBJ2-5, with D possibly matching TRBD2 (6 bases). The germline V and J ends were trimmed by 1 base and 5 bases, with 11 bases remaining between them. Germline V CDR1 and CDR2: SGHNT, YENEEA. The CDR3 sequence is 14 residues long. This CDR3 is CASSLGAGRETQYF. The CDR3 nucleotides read TGTGCCAGCAGCTTAGGGGCAGGGAGGGAGACCCAGTACTTC.

The CDR3 region has the DNA TGCGCCAGCAGCCTAGAACGGGGACAGCGCCCAGAAGCTTTCTTT. This codes for CASSLERGQRPEAFF. The chain links TRBV5-1 to TRBJ1-1; TRBD1 matches 7 bases. The CDR3 is made up of 15 amino acids. CDR1 SGHRS and CDR2 YFSETQ come from the germline V gene. V trimming: 4 bases; J trimming: 8 bases; junction bases outside the gene matches: 14.

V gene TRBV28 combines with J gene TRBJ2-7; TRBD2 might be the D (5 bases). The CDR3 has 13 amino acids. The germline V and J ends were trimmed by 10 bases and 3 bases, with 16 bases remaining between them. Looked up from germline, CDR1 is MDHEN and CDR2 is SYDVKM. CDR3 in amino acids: CATARGLDYEQYF. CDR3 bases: TGTGCCACTGCCAGAGGGCTAGACTACGAGCAGTACTTC.

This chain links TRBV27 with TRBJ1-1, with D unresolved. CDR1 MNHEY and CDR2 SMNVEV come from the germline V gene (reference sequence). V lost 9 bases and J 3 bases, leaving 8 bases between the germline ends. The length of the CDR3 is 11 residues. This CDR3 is CARTGHTEAFF. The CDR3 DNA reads TGTGCCAGGACGGGTCACACTGAAGCTTTCTTT.

The CDR3 protein is CASSAGVNTGELFF. CDR3 in DNA: TGTGCCAGCAGTGCGGGAGTAAACACCGGGGAGCTGTTTTTT. V and J are TRBV11-3 and TRBJ2-2, with 7 bases matching TRBD2. Losses at the gene ends were 6 bases for V and 2 bases for J; bases not matched to a gene: 3. CDR3 length: 14 amino acids. Germline CDR1 SGHNT, CDR2 YENEEA.

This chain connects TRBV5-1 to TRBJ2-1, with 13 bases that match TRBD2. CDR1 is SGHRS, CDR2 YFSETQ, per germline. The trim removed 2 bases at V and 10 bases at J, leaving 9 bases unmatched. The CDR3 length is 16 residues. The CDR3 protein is CASSLATSGRAIEQFF. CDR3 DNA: TGCGCCAGCAGCTTAGCTACTAGCGGGAGGGCAATCGAGCAGTTCTTC.